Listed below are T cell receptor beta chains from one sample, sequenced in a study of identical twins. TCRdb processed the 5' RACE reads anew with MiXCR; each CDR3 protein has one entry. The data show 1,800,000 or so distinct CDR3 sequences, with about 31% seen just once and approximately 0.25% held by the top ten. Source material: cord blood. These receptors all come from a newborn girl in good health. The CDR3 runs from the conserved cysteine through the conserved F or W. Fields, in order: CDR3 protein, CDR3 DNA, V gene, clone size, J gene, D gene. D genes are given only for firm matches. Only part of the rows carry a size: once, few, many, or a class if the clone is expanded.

CASSYRGSGRAMYNEQFF,TGTGCCAGCAGTTACCGGGGTAGCGGGAGGGCCATGTACAATGAGCAGTTCTTC,TRBV6-5,few,TRBJ2-1,TRBD2
CAILTDSNEKLFF,TGTGCCATCTTGACGGACTCCAATGAAAAACTGTTTTTT,TRBV10-3,-,TRBJ1-4,-
CASRSSRASDTQYF,TGTGCCAGCAGGTCTAGTAGGGCGTCAGATACGCAGTATTTT,TRBV28,-,TRBJ2-3,-
CASSFSVRARKNIRYF,TGTGCCAGCAGTTTTTCGGTCAGGGCTCGTAAAAACATTCGGTACTTC,TRBV28,-,TRBJ2-7,-
CASSLAVLSSGFPYNEQYF,TGTGCCAGCAGTTTAGCGGTATTGTCTAGCGGGTTTCCCTACAATGAGCAGTACTTC,TRBV12-3/TRBV12-4,few,TRBJ2-7,TRBD2
CSVVGTHGYTF,TGCAGCGTTGTCGGGACTCATGGCTACACCTTC,TRBV29-1,few,TRBJ1-2,-
CASSLEGAGVSNEQFF,TGTGCCAGCAGTTTAGAAGGGGCGGGAGTTAGCAATGAGCAGTTCTTC,TRBV12-3/TRBV12-4,once,TRBJ2-1,TRBD2
CASSLALAGGDSEQFF,TGTGCCAGCAGCTTAGCACTAGCGGGGGGGGACAGTGAGCAGTTCTTC,TRBV13,-,TRBJ2-1,TRBD2
CASRRLQDSNYGYTF,TGTGCCAGCCGAAGATTACAGGATTCTAACTATGGCTACACCTTC,TRBV12-3/TRBV12-4,-,TRBJ1-2,-
CASSLNRPGQGVSYF,TGTGCCAGCAGCTTGAACCGACCGGGACAGGGGGTTTCGTACTTC,TRBV13,many,TRBJ2-5,TRBD1
CSVRYRSSYNEQYF,TGCAGTGTCCGCTATCGAAGCTCCTACAATGAGCAGTACTTC,TRBV20-1,-,TRBJ2-7,-
CASSFYPRLAGYQETQYF,TGCGCCAGCAGCTTCTATCCCCGACTAGCGGGCTACCAAGAGACCCAGTACTTC,TRBV5-1,few,TRBJ2-5,TRBD2
CSARGRTYEQYF,TGCAGCGCCCGAGGGAGGACCTACGAGCAGTACTTC,TRBV29-1,-,TRBJ2-7,-
CASSPKDTGELFF,TGTGCCAGCTCACCAAAGGACACCGGGGAGCTGTTTTTT,TRBV18,-,TRBJ2-2,-
CATSDLHPGQEYYGYTF,TGTGCCACCAGTGATTTACACCCGGGACAGGAATACTATGGCTACACCTTC,TRBV24-1,-,TRBJ1-2,TRBD1
CASSILGRDLMYNEQFF,TGTGCCAGCAGCATACTCGGACGGGACTTGATGTACAATGAGCAGTTCTTC,TRBV28,-,TRBJ2-1,-
CASSQQPRGPYEQYF,TGTGCCAGCAGCCAACAACCGCGGGGCCCCTACGAGCAGTACTTC,TRBV7-8,-,TRBJ2-7,-
CAISDGGQGYEQYF,TGTGCCATCAGTGATGGGGGACAGGGATACGAGCAGTACTTC,TRBV10-3,-,TRBJ2-7,TRBD1
CASSGTTTNEKLFF,TGTGCCAGCAGTGGGACAACAACTAATGAAAAACTGTTTTTT,TRBV27,many,TRBJ1-4,-
CASRVTGANYGYTF,TGTGCCAGCAGGGTTACAGGGGCTAACTATGGCTACACCTTC,TRBV12-3/TRBV12-4,many,TRBJ1-2,TRBD1
CASSPHRGAGGYTF,TGTGCCAGCAGTCCCCATCGGGGAGCCGGTGGCTACACCTTC,TRBV28,-,TRBJ1-2,-
CSSSLDRTSGETQYF,TGCTCCAGCAGCTTGGATAGGACTAGCGGAGAGACCCAGTACTTC,TRBV5-1,-,TRBJ2-5,TRBD2
CASSLLAGGMSETQYF,TGTGCCAGCAGCTTACTAGCGGGGGGAATGTCAGAGACCCAGTACTTC,TRBV7-2,few,TRBJ2-5,TRBD2
CASSLDRGSTLHNEQFF,TGTGCCAGCAGCCTTGACAGGGGCAGTACCCTTCACAATGAGCAGTTCTTC,TRBV5-6,-,TRBJ2-1,TRBD1
CASSEGGPYYGYTF,TGTGCCAGCAGTGAGGGGGGCCCTTACTATGGCTACACCTTC,TRBV6-1,-,TRBJ1-2,-
CSALIPGGPKETPYF,TGCAGTGCTCTCATACCGGGGGGGCCCAAAGAGACCCCGTACTTC,TRBV20-1,-,TRBJ2-5,TRBD2
CATSRDPGLYNEQYF,TGTGCCACCAGCAGAGATCCCGGGCTCTACAATGAGCAGTACTTC,TRBV15,-,TRBJ2-7,-
CASSYVAGLGTDTQYF,TGTGCCAGCAGTTACGTGGCGGGATTGGGCACAGATACGCAGTATTTT,TRBV6-5,few,TRBJ2-3,-
CASSLRLSSPYNEQYF,TGTGCCAGCAGTTTGAGGCTATCGTCCCCCTACAATGAGCAGTACTTC,TRBV27,-,TRBJ2-5,-
CASSSGLAGETQYF,TGTGCCAGCAGTTCGGGACTAGCGGGAGAGACCCAGTACTTC,TRBV5-1,many,TRBJ2-5,TRBD2
CAISREIASSYNEQFF,TGTGCCATCAGTAGGGAGATAGCTAGCTCCTACAATGAGCAGTTCTTC,TRBV10-3,once,TRBJ2-1,-
CASTSRDTISGANVLTF,TGTGCCAGCACCAGCCGGGACACAATTTCTGGGGCCAACGTCCTGACTTTC,TRBV6-6,-,TRBJ2-6,-
CASTGLVGIQYF,TGTGCCAGCACCGGACTAGTGGGCATTCAGTACTTC,TRBV2,-,TRBJ2-4,TRBD2
CASSLAGTLGDYGYTF,TGCGCCAGCAGCTTGGCCGGGACTCTTGGGGACTATGGCTACACCTTC,TRBV5-1,-,TRBJ1-2,-
CATSDSGKYEQFF,TGTGCCACCAGTGATTCCGGGAAGTATGAGCAGTTCTTC,TRBV24-1,-,TRBJ2-1,-
CASSPGLRDNTDTQYF,TGTGCCAGCAGCCCGGGTTTGAGGGACAACACAGATACGCAGTATTTT,TRBV4-2,few,TRBJ2-3,-
CASRNRVNIQYF,TGTGCCAGCAGGAACAGGGTCAACATTCAGTACTTC,TRBV25-1,once,TRBJ2-4,-
CASSLYRVNGYTF,TGTGCCAGCAGCTTATACAGGGTTAATGGCTACACCTTC,TRBV7-9,-,TRBJ1-2,-
CASSHPTSGIRGSYNEQYF,TGCGCCAGCAGCCACCCGACTAGCGGGATCCGTGGCTCCTACAATGAGCAGTACTTC,TRBV4-1,-,TRBJ2-7,TRBD2
CSVEGLNEQYF,TGCAGCGTTGAAGGGTTGAATGAGCAGTACTTC,TRBV29-1,-,TRBJ2-5,-
CASSYSKRGLGAKNIQYF,TGTGCCAGCAGTTACTCGAAACGGGGGCTGGGGGCCAAAAACATTCAGTACTTC,TRBV6-2/TRBV6-3,few,TRBJ2-4,-
CSARQVPNSPLHF,TGCAGTGCTAGACAGGTGCCCAATTCACCCCTCCACTTT,TRBV20-1,few,TRBJ1-6,-
CSVGQGLTEAFF,TGCAGCGTGGGACAGGGTCTCACTGAAGCTTTCTTT,TRBV29-1,-,TRBJ1-1,TRBD1
CASSFSSGNYEQYF,TGTGCCAGCAGTTTTTCTAGCGGGAACTACGAGCAGTACTTC,TRBV12-3/TRBV12-4,few,TRBJ2-7,TRBD2
CASSQEPGTANAGYTF,TGCGCCAGCAGCCAAGAACCCGGGACAGCTAATGCGGGCTACACCTTC,TRBV4-1,few,TRBJ1-2,TRBD1
CSALEETQYF,TGCAGTGCGCTAGAAGAGACCCAGTACTTC,TRBV20-1,many,TRBJ2-5,-
CSARVSSGGGYNEQFF,TGCAGTGCTAGAGTGAGCAGCGGGGGGGGCTACAATGAGCAGTTCTTC,TRBV20-1,-,TRBJ2-1,TRBD2
CASSLYSKGLATNNEQFF,TGTGCCAGCAGCTTATATAGCAAGGGACTAGCTACGAACAATGAGCAGTTCTTC,TRBV7-6,few,TRBJ2-1,TRBD2
CSVPGQGYEQYF,TGCAGCGTTCCGGGACAGGGGTACGAGCAGTACTTC,TRBV29-1,many,TRBJ2-7,TRBD1
CASTGAYSNQPQHF,TGTGCCAGTACAGGGGCGTATAGCAATCAGCCCCAGCATTTT,TRBV6-6,-,TRBJ1-5,TRBD1
CASSVSRGVTDTQYF,TGCGCCAGCAGTGTCTCGAGGGGGGTCACAGATACGCAGTATTTT,TRBV10-2,-,TRBJ2-3,-
CDISESLAAAETQYF,TGTGACATCAGTGAGTCACTAGCCGCGGCAGAGACCCAGTACTTC,TRBV10-3,-,TRBJ2-5,-
CASRSTGQQYF,TGTGCCAGCAGGTCGACCGGGCAACAGTACTTC,TRBV6-5,-,TRBJ2-4,-